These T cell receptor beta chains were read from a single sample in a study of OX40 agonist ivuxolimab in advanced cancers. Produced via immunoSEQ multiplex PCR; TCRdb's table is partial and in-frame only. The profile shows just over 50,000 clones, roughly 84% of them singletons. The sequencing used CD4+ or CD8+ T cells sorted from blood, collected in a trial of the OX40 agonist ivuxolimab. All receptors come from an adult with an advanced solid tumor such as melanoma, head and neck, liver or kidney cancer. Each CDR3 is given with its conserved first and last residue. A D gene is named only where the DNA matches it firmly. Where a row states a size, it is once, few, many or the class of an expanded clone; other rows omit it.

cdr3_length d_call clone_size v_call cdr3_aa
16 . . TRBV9 CASSVGRTISTDTQYF
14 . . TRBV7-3 CASSQGWGPREQFF
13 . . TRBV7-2 CASSSGTTRTQYF
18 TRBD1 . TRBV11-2 CASSLSGIVQGLGSPLHF
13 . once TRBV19 CASSTGRGYGYTF
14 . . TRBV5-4 CASSLAAANYGYTF
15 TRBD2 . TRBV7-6 CASRETSGAWGEQFF
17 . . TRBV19 CASSTRDRRIGSYEQYF
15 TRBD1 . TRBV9 CASSLTDRVREKLFF
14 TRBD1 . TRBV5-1 CASSLPNRGNEQFF
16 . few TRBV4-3 CASSHDGPGSGEKLFF
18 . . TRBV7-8 CASSPRPIPVPPTDTQYF
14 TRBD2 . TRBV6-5 CASSSGLAGDIQYF
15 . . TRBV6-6 CASSHIRQRHEKLFF
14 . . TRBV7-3 CASSLSSGGTEAFF
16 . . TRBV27 CASNPSGGLINTEAFF
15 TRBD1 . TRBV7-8 CASSYEGAHGNTIYF
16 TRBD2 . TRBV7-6 CASSSQRTSGGNEQFF
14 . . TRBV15 CATSGGRDNSPLHF
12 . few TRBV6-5 CASRSQDYGYTF
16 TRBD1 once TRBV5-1 CASSLAPPGQGNTIYF
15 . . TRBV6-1 CASAQTGLSGNTIYF
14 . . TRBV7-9 CASSHYGSYNEQFF
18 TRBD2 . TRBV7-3 CASSLDPQLAGGSYEQYF